This section outlines one T cell receptor (beta chain) sequence together with its context. The data were taken from a study of graft-versus-host responses after intestinal transplantation. On the study more broadly: Isolated intestinal, liver-intestinal, or multivisceral transplants were what recipients had.

CFSE-labeled responder cells (approximately 200,000) were plated with approximately 200,000 irradiated, violet-dye-labeled stimulator cells. Sorted cells were CFSE-low CD3+CD4+ or CD3+CD8+ proliferating responders. Germline V gene sequence: CDR1 SGHTA, CDR2 FQGNSA. With 5 bases clipped from V and 8 bases from J, the junction kept 6 bases outside the gene matches. The CDR3 contains 13 residues. Broader study findings: The recipient marrow held GvH clones, and some of them showed up first in ileum or blood.

Sequenced by immunoSEQ multiplex PCR; TCRdb stores in-frame clones only, minus some. The repertoire consists of about 13,000 clones, with around 40% occurring once and the leading ten covering 0.85% to 1.3%. This specimen was alloreactive CD4+ T cells from a mixed lymphocyte reaction culture, taken before intestinal transplant. Subset given: CFSE-low proliferating T cells sorted from approximately 6-day pre-transplant mixed lymphocyte reaction (GvH or HvG direction). The receptor comes from a human patient who received an intestinal transplant. The chain couples TRBV7-2 to TRBJ1-2; 9 bases are a match to TRBD1. The DNA for the CDR3 is TGTGCCAGCAGCCTGGGACAGGGCGGCGGCTACACCTTC. Translating it yields CASSLGQGGGYTF.